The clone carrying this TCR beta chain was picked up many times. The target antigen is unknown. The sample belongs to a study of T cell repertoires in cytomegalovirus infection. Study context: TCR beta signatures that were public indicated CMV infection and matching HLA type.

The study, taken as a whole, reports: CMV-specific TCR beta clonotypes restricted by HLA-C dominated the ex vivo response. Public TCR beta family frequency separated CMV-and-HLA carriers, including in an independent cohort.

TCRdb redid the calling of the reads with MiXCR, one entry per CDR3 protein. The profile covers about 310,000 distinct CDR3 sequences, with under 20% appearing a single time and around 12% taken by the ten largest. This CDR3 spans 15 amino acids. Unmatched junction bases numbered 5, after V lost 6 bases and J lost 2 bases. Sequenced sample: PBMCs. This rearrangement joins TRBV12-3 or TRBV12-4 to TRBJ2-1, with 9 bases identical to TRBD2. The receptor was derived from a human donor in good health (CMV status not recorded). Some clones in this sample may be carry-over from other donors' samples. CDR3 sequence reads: CASRLLAGAYNEQFF. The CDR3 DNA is TGTGCCAGCAGACTTTTAGCGGGGGCCTACAATGAGCAGTTCTTC.